Detailed here is one T cell receptor (beta chain). Antigen unknown. The junction departs from germline at one end; a sequencing error may be responsible. This sample is drawn from a study of tumor-infiltrating lymphocytes in primary liver carcinoma. The CDR3 runs 14 residues. CDR1 and CDR2 from the germline V gene are MRHNA and SNTAGT. Taking roughly 20-32 mg of unsorted bulk tissue, the authors co-extracted RNA and DNA. Every patient in the cohort had a primary liver carcinoma. That carcinoma was treated by surgical resection. Patients had chronic HBV infection and were treatment-naive. Findings and caveats of the study: When set against blood, tumors had a significantly higher top-250-clone fraction (p = 0.039).

Reverse transcription of 500 ng total RNA with a constant-region primer produced TCR beta cDNA. Libraries covering TCR beta were generated through three nested multiplex PCR rounds (using a slightly modified ARM-PCR). TRBV1-TRBV30 forward primers paired with a C-beta reverse primer were used in the first two PCR rounds, which ran approximately 11 cycles each. TCRdb redid the calling of the multiplex PCR reads with MiXCR, one entry per CDR3 protein. Of about 100,000 distinct CDR3 sequences in the sample, around 70% were seen once. The specimen was tumor-adjacent normal liver tissue. The chain employs TRBV6-4 and TRBJ2-7; the match to TRBD2 covers 12 bases. This receptor was taken from a man aged 35 to 55 with primary liver carcinoma and hepatitis B virus infection. In DNA, the CDR3 is TGTGCCAGCGGTGACTCGACTAGCGGGAGCGAGCAGTACTTC. Protein sequence: CASGDSTSGSEQYF.